This T cell receptor beta chain was identified in a study of shared clonotypes between healthy human individuals. TCRdb keeps only in-frame clones here, not all; method: immunoSEQ multiplex PCR. The data show 2 million to 2.5 million clones, around 95% seen once. The germline V gene encodes CDR1 SGHTA and CDR2 FQGNSA. CDR3 length: 17 amino acids. J lost 2 bases, V lost 1 base, and 10 bases had no gene match. This TCR was sampled from a man younger than 30 in good health. V usage is TRBV7-2 and J usage is TRBJ2-7; 8 bases match TRBD1. The sample was naive CD4+ T cells sorted from blood. Subset: CD45RA+ positively selected. The CDR3 DNA follows: TGTGCCAGCAGCTTAGGGATTGGACAGGGATCAACCTACGAGCAGTACTTC. As protein: CASSLGIGQGSTYEQYF.